This is a list of T cell receptor beta chains from one sample in a study of shared clonotypes between healthy human individuals. Sequencing was performed with immunoSEQ multiplex PCR; in TCRdb, only in-frame clones are kept and a portion is missing. The table records roughly 2 million clones, roughly 95% of them present only once. Specimen: naive CD4+ T cells sorted from blood. These receptors were obtained from a man between 18 and 35 years old in good health. Both conserved end residues are part of each CDR3. The D gene is left open where the match is weak. For some rows the clone size is stated as once, few or many, or as a class when expanded; others skip it.

j_call | d_call | v_call | clone_size | cdr3_nt | cdr3_aa
TRBJ1-6 | TRBD1 | TRBV18 | NA | TGTGCCAGCTCGTACGGGACAGACCTAAATTCACCCCTCCACTTT | CASSYGTDLNSPLHF
TRBJ2-7 | NA | TRBV2 | NA | TGTGCCAGCAGAGACTACGAGCAGTACTTC | CASRDYEQYF
TRBJ2-5 | NA | TRBV5-1 | NA | TGCGCCAGCAGCCCCTCCGGACAGCCCAAGCAGACCCAGTACTTC | CASSPSGQPKQTQYF
TRBJ1-1 | TRBD1 | TRBV2 | once | TGTGCCAGCAGCGATTTCAGGGGGCTTACTGAAGCTTTCTTT | CASSDFRGLTEAFF
TRBJ1-6 | NA | TRBV18 | NA | TGTGCCAGCTCACCTGCAGGGTATAATTCACCCCTCCACTTT | CASSPAGYNSPLHF
TRBJ2-2 | NA | TRBV27 | NA | TGTGCCAGCAGTTACGGCCGGGGGGCTACGAACACCGGGGAGCTGTTTTTT | CASSYGRGATNTGELFF
TRBJ2-5 | NA | TRBV6-6 | NA | TGTGCCAGCACCGACAGAATATATCCGGAGACCCAGTACTTC | CASTDRIYPETQYF
TRBJ2-2 | NA | TRBV9 | NA | TGTGCCAGCAGCGTAGGTGGAGGGCGCGCGTTAACCGGGGAGCTGTTTTTT | CASSVGGGRALTGELFF
TRBJ2-5 | TRBD2 | TRBV27 | NA | TGTGCCAGCAGTTTTACTAGCGGAGGCGGGACCCAGTACTTC | CASSFTSGGGTQYF
TRBJ2-1 | TRBD2 | TRBV10-1 | NA | TGCGCCAGCAGTCAGGGACTAGCGGGAGTTGGGCCTATAGGCAATGAGCAGTTCTTC | CASSQGLAGVGPIGNEQFF
TRBJ2-7 | TRBD2 | TRBV11-2 | NA | TGTGCCAGCAGCTTGGCCGGGACTAGGAGTGCCGAGCAGTACTTC | CASSLAGTRSAEQYF
TRBJ1-1 | NA | TRBV7-2 | NA | TGTGCCAGCAGCTCAGGAGGGGGACGAGGGAACACTGAAGCTTTCTTT | CASSSGGGRGNTEAFF
TRBJ1-5 | NA | TRBV30 | NA | TGTGCCTGGAGTTCCGGGACGGGTGGTTCGAGCTGGAATCAGCCCCAGCATTTT | CAWSSGTGGSSWNQPQHF
TRBJ2-7 | NA | TRBV5-1 | NA | TGCGCCAGCAGCTTGGCTTTGTCAGGGGTTCGCTACGAGCAGTACTTC | CASSLALSGVRYEQYF
TRBJ1-1 | NA | TRBV7-9 | NA | TGTGCCAGCAGCTTAACTTATAGGGATAACACTGAAGCTTTCTTT | CASSLTYRDNTEAFF
TRBJ2-7 | NA | TRBV7-2 | once | TGTGCCAGCAGCCCACCCCGTTACCCCTACGAGCAGTACTTC | CASSPPRYPYEQYF
TRBJ2-7 | NA | TRBV11-2 | NA | TGTGCCAGCAGCTTAGACAGGGGCTACGAGCAGTACTTC | CASSLDRGYEQYF
TRBJ1-5 | TRBD1 | TRBV30 | once | TGTGCCTGGACAAGCCGGGACAGTGGTCAGCCCCAGCATTTT | CAWTSRDSGQPQHF
TRBJ2-4 | NA | TRBV10-1 | NA | TGCGCCAGCAGCGCGCAACAGAGCAAAAACATTCAGTACTTC | CASSAQQSKNIQYF
TRBJ2-7 | NA | TRBV6-5 | NA | TGTGCCAGCAGTTACTCGGGACTTAACTACGAGCAGTACTTC | CASSYSGLNYEQYF
TRBJ2-5 | NA | TRBV7-6 | NA | TGTGCCAGCAGCTTAGTTCTGGGGCTGGGAGAGACCCAGTACTTC | CASSLVLGLGETQYF
TRBJ2-2 | TRBD2 | TRBV2 | NA | TGTGCCAGCAACCCCCGGACTAGCGGGAACGGGGAGCTGTTTTTT | CASNPRTSGNGELFF
TRBJ1-1 | TRBD1 | TRBV18 | NA | TGTGCCAGCTCACCGCAGGGGGCGAGTACTGAAGCTTTCTTT | CASSPQGASTEAFF
TRBJ2-2 | NA | TRBV10-3 | NA | TGTGCCATCGGTTCGGGCGGGGAGCTGTTTTTT | CAIGSGGELFF
TRBJ1-2 | NA | TRBV18 | once | TGTGCCAGCTCACCAGAAGGCATGCTCTCTAACTATGGCTACACCTTC | CASSPEGMLSNYGYTF
TRBJ1-3 | NA | TRBV6-4 | NA | TGTGCCAGCGCTAGTACTAGGACGGATGGAAACACCATATATTTT | CASASTRTDGNTIYF
TRBJ2-5 | TRBD1 | TRBV29-1 | NA | TGCAGCGGAAGGACAGGGAACCAAGAGACCCAGTACTTC | CSGRTGNQETQYF
TRBJ1-2 | NA | TRBV10-3 | NA | TGTGCCACCTACCAGGGGCCGGGGCATATCAGCACCTTC | CATYQGPGHISTF
TRBJ2-3 | NA | TRBV5-4 | NA | TGTGCCAGCAGCCTCCCAATGACAGATACGCAGTATTTT | CASSLPMTDTQYF
TRBJ2-7 | TRBD2 | TRBV6-5 | NA | TGTGCCAGCAGTTTCGGGACTAGCGGTGCCTACGAGCAGTACTTC | CASSFGTSGAYEQYF
TRBJ1-1 | NA | TRBV9 | NA | TGTGCCAGCAGCGTAGTTAAGGGGAACACTGAAGCTTTCTTT | CASSVVKGNTEAFF
TRBJ1-3 | NA | TRBV29-1 | NA | TGCAGCGTTGATCTGCTCGAAAGAAACACCATATATTTT | CSVDLLERNTIYF
TRBJ2-1 | NA | TRBV7-9 | NA | TGTGCCAGCAGCTTAAGATTTACCCCAGACAATGAGCAGTTCTTC | CASSLRFTPDNEQFF
TRBJ2-1 | NA | TRBV5-1 | NA | TGCGCCAGCAGCCTGGGGGACTCTTACAATGAGCAGTTCTTC | CASSLGDSYNEQFF
TRBJ2-1 | NA | TRBV2 | NA | TGTGCCAGCAGTGAACAGGGGATCTACAATGAGCAGTTCTTC | CASSEQGIYNEQFF